This T cell receptor beta chain was profiled in a study of a mutant IDH1 vaccine in newly diagnosed glioma. On the study more broadly: Patients, over weeks 1, 3, 5, 7, 11, 15, 19 and 23, received a total of eight vaccinations. Of the patients given treatment, about 62% were male and 37.5% were female, and a mean age of around 41 years was recorded. Former treatment meant radiotherapy, temozolomide, or both; the majority had gotten both.

Time point here: week 11, during vaccination. A 20-mer mutant IDH1 peptide at 300 ug was injected subcutaneously with topical imiquimod. V lost 1 base and J lost 4, with 13 bases in between. Looked up from germline, CDR1 is SGHTA and CDR2 is FQGTGA. The CDR3 consists of 15 residues. Sequencing used immunoSEQ multiplex PCR; TCRdb keeps in-frame clones, though not all of them. The sample lists some 130,000 clones, about four fifths occurring once. This clone was detected only a few times. As yet, its antigen is unknown. Findings and limits, study-wide: Apparently unrelated to pseudoprogression were changes in the top peripheral T cell clonotypes.

The chain links TRBV7-3 to TRBJ1-1; D call uncertain. Sequenced here: PBMCs, sampled from a glioma patient whose treatment included an IDH1 peptide vaccine. The receptor was derived from a man aged 35 to 55 with glioma. The CDR3 loop is CASSLNTGDGTEAFF. DNA of the CDR3: TGTGCCAGCAGCTTAAACACGGGAGATGGCACTGAAGCTTTCTTT.